These 26 T cell receptor beta chains came from one sample sequenced in a study of T-cell reconstitution after alpha-beta-depleted transplantation in children. This sample's TCRbeta library carried unique molecular identifier barcodes. TCRdb reprocessed the PCR reads with MiXCR, giving one entry per CDR3 protein. This sample has hundreds of thousands of distinct CDR3 sequences, with around 13% found just once. The material was PBMCs, obtained before TCRalphabeta/CD19-depleted stem cell transplant. These receptors all stem from a girl between 2 and 10 years old with congenital amegakaryocytic thrombocytopenia, due to receive a stem cell transplant.

This clonotype was detected many times. The chain couples TRBV20-1 to TRBJ2-1; TRBD2 aligns across 9 bases. CDR3 length: 14 amino acids. The trim removed 3 bases at V and 5 bases at J, leaving 5 bases unmatched. Germline V CDR1 and CDR2: DFQATT, SNEGSKA (reference sequence). The CDR3 loop is CSASPSGAHNEQFF. In DNA, the CDR3 is TGCAGTGCTAGTCCTAGCGGGGCCCACAATGAGCAGTTCTTC.

The J gene is TRBJ2-1, the V gene TRBV20-1; D unresolved. Between the trimmed V and J ends, which lost 2 bases and 0 bases, there was a span of 8 bases. This CDR3 contains 14 residues. Germline loops: CDR1 DFQATT, CDR2 SNEGSKA (reference sequence). The CDR3 spells CSARSVDSYNEQFF. CDR3 DNA sequence: TGCAGTGCTAGATCGGTGGACTCCTACAATGAGCAGTTCTTC.

This clonotype was counted many times. The gene calls are TRBV11-2 and TRBJ1-4; D not certain. Germline V gives CDR1 SGHAT, CDR2 FQNNGV. The germline V and J ends were trimmed by 5 bases and 6 bases, with 10 bases remaining between them. This CDR3 has 13 residues. The DNA of the CDR3 is TGTGCCAGCAGCGGGCGGAAACATGAAAAACTGTTTTTT. Residues: CASSGRKHEKLFF.

This clonotype was found many times. This rearrangement joins TRBV20-1 to TRBJ2-1; no definite D call. The germline V gene has CDR1 DFQATT and CDR2 SNEGSKA (reference sequence). The CDR3 length is 15 residues. The V end was cut by 0 bases, the J end by 6 bases, with 15 bases between. CDR3 loop: CSARDQNGYSNEQFF. CDR3 sequence (DNA): TGCAGTGCTAGAGATCAAAACGGGTACTCCAATGAGCAGTTCTTC.

This clonotype was seen many times. The chain combines TRBV5-1 with TRBJ2-1; either TRBD1 or TRBD2 may supply D (5 bases each). Trimming stripped 2 bases from V and 1 base from J, with 13 bases between. This CDR3 region has 16 residues. The germline CDR1 and CDR2 sequences are SGHRS and YFSETQ. CDR3 sequence reads: CASSFGVGESYNEQFF. The CDR3, as DNA: TGCGCCAGCAGCTTCGGGGTGGGGGAATCCTACAATGAGCAGTTCTTC.

This clonotype was detected ten times or more. The V gene is TRBV7-9, the J gene TRBJ2-7, with D maybe TRBD1 (6 bases). The CDR3 contains 14 residues. The V gene lost 0 bases and the J gene lost 5 bases, with 11 bases spanning the gap. CDR1 is SEHNR, CDR2 FQNEAQ, per germline (reference sequence). CDR3 nucleotide sequence: TGTGCCAGCAGCTTAGCCGGACAGTTCCACGAGCAGTACTTC. Its translation is CASSLAGQFHEQYF.

This sequence joins TRBV7-2 and TRBJ2-3, with D perhaps matching TRBD1 or TRBD2 (6 bases each). The CDR3 is 14 residues long. Germline V gives CDR1 SGHTA, CDR2 FQGNSA. The V end lost 5 bases, the J end lost 9 bases, and 18 bases lay between the germline ends. CDR3 protein: CASSPYYREETQYF. CDR3 coding DNA: TGTGCCAGCAGCCCGTACTACAGGGAGGAGACGCAGTATTTT.

There are a few counts of this clonotype. The J gene is TRBJ2-5, the V gene TRBV10-3, with D tentatively TRBD1 (5 bases). The ends were cut back, 6 bases at V and 1 base at J, with 9 bases in the middle. The length of the CDR3 is 13 residues. In germline, CDR1 is ENHRY, CDR2 SYGVKD. CDR3 coding DNA: TGTGCCATCAGACAGGAGCCCCAAGAGACCCAGTACTTC. Amino acid sequence: CAIRQEPQETQYF.

This clonotype was recorded many times. The rearrangement joins TRBV10-3 to TRBJ2-7; 8 bases map to TRBD1. The germline CDR1 and CDR2 sequences are ENHRY and SYGVKD. The CDR3 is 13 amino acids. V was pared by 10 bases and J by 5 bases, with 10 bases of the junction left unmatched. The CDR3 sequence: CATLDRGVNEQYF. The CDR3 region has the DNA TGTGCCACGCTCGACAGGGGTGTAAACGAGCAGTACTTC.

The CDR3 DNA reads TGTGCCAGCAGCTTAGTAGGACTAGCATCTTACGAGCAGTACTTC. This codes for CASSLVGLASYEQYF. The chain is built from TRBV7-2 and TRBJ2-7; 8 bases align to TRBD2. V trimming: 1 base; J trimming: 4 bases; junction bases outside the gene matches: 6. Per the germline V gene, CDR1 is SGHTA and CDR2 is FQGNSA. This CDR3 has 15 amino acids.

This clonotype came up many times. This chain links TRBV5-1 with TRBJ2-3, with TRBD2 identical over 12 bases. Germline V gene data show CDR1 as SGHRS and CDR2 as YFSETQ. The CDR3 is 16 amino acids. With V trimmed by 0 bases and J by 6 bases, 5 bases remained unmatched. CDR3 nucleotide sequence: TGCGCCAGCAGCTTGGCTAGCGGGAGGGTATCGGATACGCAGTATTTT. This gives the protein CASSLASGRVSDTQYF.

This chain connects TRBV3-1 to TRBJ2-5; 10 bases map to TRBD2. There are 15 residues in the CDR3. Germline V gene data show CDR1 as LGHDT and CDR2 as YNNKEL (reference sequence). V was pared by 4 bases and J by 5 bases, with 7 bases of the junction left unmatched. The CDR3 region is CASSPYSGRMETQYF. DNA of the CDR3: TGTGCCAGCAGCCCCTATAGCGGGAGGATGGAGACCCAGTACTTC.

Ten or more counts support this clonotype. V is TRBV5-5 and J is TRBJ2-5, with no clear D. The CDR3 spans 12 residues. V lost 5 bases and J 0 bases, leaving 5 bases between the germline ends. Germline V gene sequence: CDR1 SGHKS, CDR2 YYEKEE (reference sequence). CDR3 sequence: CASRQYQETQYF. CDR3 nucleotides: TGTGCCAGCAGACAGTACCAAGAGACCCAGTACTTC.

This clonotype was seen a single time. The V gene is TRBV20-1, the J gene TRBJ2-3, with a possible D match to TRBD2 (6 bases). CDR1 is DFQATT and CDR2 is SNEGSKA in the germline V gene (reference sequence). Deletions cut 3 bases from V and 0 bases from J, with 16 bases between. There are 16 residues in the CDR3. The chain's CDR3 is CSASHTSSGSTDTQYF. In nucleotides, the CDR3 is TGCAGTGCTAGCCACACCTCAAGCGGGAGCACAGATACGCAGTATTTT.

This clonotype has ten or more counts. The chain links TRBV4-1 to TRBJ2-3; no firm D call. CDR1 is MGHRA and CDR2 is YSYEKL in the germline V gene. Deletions cut 0 bases from V and 6 bases from J, with 10 bases between. The CDR3 spans 14 residues. The CDR3: CASSQESHWDTQYF. CDR3 coding DNA: TGCGCCAGCAGCCAAGAGAGTCACTGGGATACGCAGTATTTT.

The chain has TRBV9 and TRBJ2-1; possible D gene TRBD2, 10 bases. There are 17 residues in the CDR3. V lost 7 bases and J 8 bases, leaving 28 bases between the germline ends. Per germline, CDR1 SGDLS and CDR2 YYNGEE. The CDR3 nucleotides are TGTGCCAGCGCCCCGGGACAGGGTCCTAGCGGGAGTTATGAGCAGTTCTTC. Translating it yields CASAPGQGPSGSYEQFF. Drawing the rest from reference TRBV9 and TRBJ2-1, the complete variable domain is DSGVTQTPKHLITATGQRVTLRCSPRSGDLSVYWYQQSLDQGLQFLIQYYNGEERAKGNILERFSAQQFPDLHSELNLSSLELGDSALYFCASAPGQGPSGSYEQFFGPGTRLTVL.

This clonotype has ten or more counts. The chain carries TRBV5-1 and TRBJ1-4; TRBD1 might be the D (5 bases). V gave up 3 bases and J gave up 7 bases, with 16 bases separating them. Looked up from germline, CDR1 is SGHRS and CDR2 is YFSETQ. This CDR3 has 15 amino acids. The CDR3 coding sequence is TGCGCCAGCAGCTGGCGGGGGAGGCGATTTGAAAAACTGTTTTTT. Its protein product is CASSWRGRRFEKLFF.

The DNA of the CDR3 is TGTGCCATCAGTCGAGACTCGATGTTTGACGAGCAGTACTTC. It specifies CAISRDSMFDEQYF. The genes are TRBV10-3 and TRBJ2-7; D remains ambiguous. Germline CDR1 is ENHRY and CDR2 is SYGVKD. This CDR3 comprises 14 residues. The germline V and J ends were trimmed by 5 bases and 5 bases, with 16 bases remaining between them.

This clonotype was found many times. CDR3: CSVGVTGNTIYF. DNA for the CDR3: TGCAGCGTTGGTGTTACTGGAAACACCATATATTTT. This rearrangement joins TRBV29-1 to TRBJ1-3; no reliable D call. V lost 4 bases and J 2 bases, leaving 6 bases between the germline ends. The CDR3 is 12 residues long. CDR1 and CDR2 from the germline V gene are SQVTM and ANQGSEA.

J is TRBJ2-2 and V is TRBV28; D might be TRBD1 (6 bases). V lost 7 bases and J 7 bases, leaving 16 bases between the germline ends. There are 14 residues in the CDR3. From germline, CDR1 is MDHEN and CDR2 SYDVKM. CDR3 in amino acids: CASTRTGYDGELFF. The CDR3 bases are TGTGCCAGCACCCGCACAGGGTATGACGGGGAGCTGTTTTTT. The full variable domain, completed using reference TRBV28 and TRBJ2-2, is DVKVTQSSRYLVKRTGEKVFLECVQDMDHENMFWYRQDPGLGLRLIYFSYDVKMKEKGDIPEGYSVSREKKERFSLILESASTNQTSMYLCASTRTGYDGELFFGEGSRLTVL.

This clonotype was recorded many times. The chain employs TRBV6-5 and TRBJ2-7, with 7 bases matching TRBD2. The CDR3 length is 14 residues. Germline lookup yields CDR1 MNHEY and CDR2 SVGAGI. After removal of 0 bases from V and 3 bases from J, the junction contained 2 bases not matched to a gene. CDR3 sequence: CASSYSPSGYEQYF. CDR3 DNA: TGTGCCAGCAGTTACTCTCCTAGCGGCTACGAGCAGTACTTC.

In its sample, this clonotype was seen many times. The chain combines TRBV5-4 with TRBJ2-1, with D unclear. The germline V and J ends were trimmed by 2 bases and 10 bases, with 10 bases remaining between them. This CDR3 contains 12 residues. Per the germline V gene, CDR1 is SGHNT and CDR2 is YYREEE (reference sequence). The CDR3 sequence is CASSFGPVEQFF. Written as DNA, the CDR3 is TGTGCCAGCAGCTTCGGACCAGTAGAGCAGTTCTTC.

This clonotype was recorded a few times. V is TRBV10-2 and J is TRBJ2-7; possibly TRBD1 for D (6 bases). V lost 2 bases and J 6 bases, leaving 8 bases between the germline ends. This CDR3 spans 12 amino acids. Germline CDR1 reads WSHSY; CDR2 reads SAAADI. The CDR3: CASSETGREQYF. In DNA form, the CDR3 reads TGCGCCAGCAGTGAGACAGGGCGCGAGCAGTACTTC.

This clonotype was counted only a few times. The chain uses TRBV7-8 and TRBJ2-3; a weak D match, TRBD2 (5 bases). The CDR3 totals 13 residues. The germline V and J ends were trimmed by 3 bases and 6 bases, with 10 bases remaining between them. Germline values: CDR1 SGHVS, CDR2 FQNEAQ. As DNA, the CDR3 is TGTGCCAGCAGCTTTGCCCGAGGGGATACGCAGTATTTT. Translation: CASSFARGDTQYF.

This clonotype was found a few times. CDR3 in DNA: TGCAGCGTTGAAGATCACGGGACACCGAACACTGAAGCTTTCTTT. Its protein is CSVEDHGTPNTEAFF. The chain uses TRBV29-1 and TRBJ1-1; possible D gene TRBD1, 6 bases. V was trimmed by 0 bases and J by 1 base, leaving 12 bases between them. CDR3 length equals 15 residues. Germline CDR1 SQVTM, CDR2 ANQGSEA.

The V gene is TRBV2, the J gene TRBJ1-5; D is unclear. CDR3 length: 16 amino acids. Germline V gives CDR1 SNHLY, CDR2 FYNNEI. V was trimmed by 2 bases and J by 4 bases, leaving 15 bases between them. The CDR3 reads CASSEFFGPPNQPQHF. CDR3 coding DNA: TGTGCCAGCAGTGAATTTTTCGGTCCGCCAAATCAGCCCCAGCATTTT.